This T cell receptor (beta chain) was profiled in a study of blood T cell repertoires in COVID-19. Enrolled during active infection, Seattle patients were then followed longitudinally. Sequenced by immunoSEQ multiplex PCR; TCRdb stores in-frame clones only, minus some. The sample lists some 260,000 clones; around nine tenths were seen once. CDR1 and CDR2 (germline): GTSNPN, SVGIG (reference sequence). V lost 0 bases to trimming and J lost 7 bases; unmatched junction nucleotides: 2. The CDR3 length is 13 residues. The receptor comes from a woman aged 70-85 years with COVID-19, enrolled during active disease. The sample consisted of peripheral blood. The chain is built from TRBV30 and TRBJ1-2; 10 bases fit TRBD1. In DNA form, the CDR3 reads TGTGCCTGGAGTGTAAGGACAGGGGGTGGCTACACCTTC. Translated: CAWSVRTGGGYTF.